The text below deals with one TCR beta chain. The CDR3 length is 13 residues. Germline V CDR1 and CDR2: MDHEN, SYDVKM. Trimming shortened V by 4 bases and J by 4 bases, and 10 bases separated the two germline ends. Researchers ran the PCR with 60 Vbeta and 13 Jbeta primers. TCRdb's table, derived via immunoSEQ multiplex PCR, lists solely in-frame clones and lacks some. The table shows some 130,000 clones, with roughly four fifths occurring only once. These data are taken from a study of cytomegalovirus exposure and HLA in healthy donors. The gene calls are TRBV28 and TRBJ1-2; D possibly corresponds to TRBD1 (5 bases). The sequencing sample was made of PBMCs. This receptor was taken from a woman between 40 and 55 years old in good health and CMV-seropositive. CDR3 amino acids: CASSSGGSYGYTF. The DNA of the CDR3 is TGTGCCAGCAGTTCCGGGGGGAGCTATGGCTACACCTTC.